These 31 T cell receptor beta chains were sequenced from one sample in a study of T-cell reconstitution after alpha-beta-depleted transplantation in children. Unique molecular identifiers were incorporated during preparation of the TCRbeta library. TCRdb fed the PCR reads into MiXCR, producing one record per CDR3 protein. The sample records about 200,000 distinct CDR3 sequences, roughly 7.1% being singletons. The sequences come from PBMCs, collected before TCRalphabeta/CD19-depleted stem cell transplant. The source of these receptors is a boy aged 2-15 years with acute lymphoblastic leukemia, due to receive a stem cell transplant.

This clonotype showed up many times. The chain employs TRBV7-9 and TRBJ2-7, with D possibly matching TRBD1 (5 bases). Trimming pared 2 bases from V and 9 bases from J, leaving 11 bases between. The CDR3 is made up of 12 amino acids. In germline, CDR1 is SEHNR, CDR2 FQNEAQ (reference sequence). The CDR3 sequence: CASSLSDSRQYF. CDR3 in DNA: TGTGCCAGCAGCTTATCAGACAGTCGGCAGTACTTC. Complete variable domain (other parts from reference TRBV7-9 and TRBJ2-7): DTGVSQNPRHKITKRGQNVTFRCDPISEHNRLYWYRQTLGQGPEFLTYFQNEAQLEKSRLLSDRFSAERPKGSFSTLEIQRTEQGDSAMYLCASSLSDSRQYFGPGTRLTVT.

This clonotype has only a few counts. The chain has TRBV11-2 and TRBJ1-1; D uncertain. The V gene's germline CDR1 is SGHAT and CDR2 FQNNGV. V lost 0 bases, J lost 0 bases, and 11 bases lay in between. The CDR3 has 16 amino acids. The CDR3 reads CASSLDYRTMNTEAFF. In nucleotides, the CDR3 is TGTGCCAGCAGCTTAGACTACAGAACAATGAACACTGAAGCTTTCTTT.

This clonotype was detected ten times or more. The chain employs TRBV28 and TRBJ2-6; D is possibly TRBD1 (5 bases). The CDR3 sequence is 13 residues long. V was pared by 9 bases and J by 0 bases, with 6 bases between. Per germline, CDR1 MDHEN and CDR2 SYDVKM. The DNA of the CDR3 is TGTGCCAGTGACAGCTCTGGGGCCAACGTCCTGACTTTC. Protein sequence: CASDSSGANVLTF.

This clonotype was seen ten or more times. V and J are TRBV29-1 and TRBJ1-2; D remains unclear. The CDR3 has 10 residues. Germline CDR1 is SQVTM and CDR2 is ANQGSEA. Trimming left V 4 bases short and J 6 bases short, with 6 bases between. CDR3 protein: CSVVGDGYTF. CDR3 nucleotide sequence: TGCAGCGTTGTCGGAGATGGCTACACCTTC. Looking up the rest from reference TRBV29-1 and TRBJ1-2 gives the full variable domain: SAVISQKPSRDICQRGTSLTIQCQVDSQVTMMFWYRQQPGQSLTLIATANQGSEATYESGFVIDKFPISRPNLTFSTLTVSNMSPEDSSIYLCSVVGDGYTFGSGTRLTVV.

This clonotype has at least ten counts. The chain combines TRBV28 with TRBJ2-3, with 9 bases identical to TRBD1. Germline CDR1 reads MDHEN; CDR2 reads SYDVKM. The CDR3 has 14 residues. Trimming cost V 7 bases and J 2 bases; bases outside gene matches: 4. This CDR3 reads CASIRTGATDTQYF. The CDR3 DNA reads TGTGCCAGCATTCGGACAGGGGCCACAGATACGCAGTATTTT. The full variable domain, in which reference TRBV28 and TRBJ2-3 provide the parts outside the CDR3, is DVKVTQSSRYLVKRTGEKVFLECVQDMDHENMFWYRQDPGLGLRLIYFSYDVKMKEKGDIPEGYSVSREKKERFSLILESASTNQTSMYLCASIRTGATDTQYFGPGTRLTVL.

This clonotype occurred many times. The chain joins TRBV29-1 to TRBJ1-1, with D tentatively TRBD1 (5 bases). The germline V and J ends were trimmed by 7 bases and 7 bases, with 13 bases remaining between them. This CDR3 spans 11 amino acids. Germline V lookup: CDR1 SQVTM, CDR2 ANQGSEA. The CDR3 reads CSGLEGVEAFF. The CDR3 DNA is TGCAGCGGATTAGAAGGGGTTGAAGCTTTCTTT.

The CDR3 bases are TGCGCCAGCAGCCAAATACTAGCGGGAAGGTACGAGCAGTACTTC. Translating gives CASSQILAGRYEQYF. The rearrangement joins TRBV4-3 to TRBJ2-7; 10 bases map to TRBD2. V dropped 2 bases and J dropped 4; count of bases not matched to a gene: 5. CDR1 and CDR2 from the germline V gene are LGHNA and YSLEER. This CDR3 comprises 15 residues.

The CDR3 spells CASSLNEGAGYEQYF. The CDR3 bases are TGTGCCAGCAGTTTAAACGAGGGGGCGGGCTACGAGCAGTACTTC. The V gene is TRBV27, the J gene TRBJ2-7; 7 bases map to TRBD1. Germline-derived CDR1 and CDR2 are MNHEY and SMNVEV (reference sequence). CDR3 length: 15 residues. J was trimmed by 3 bases and V by 2 bases; bases with no gene match: 7.

This clonotype was observed a handful of times. This chain uses TRBV11-1 with TRBJ2-1; 7 nucleotides align to TRBD1. There are 16 residues in the CDR3. V gave up 5 bases and J gave up 12 bases; unmatched junction bases: 19. Germline CDR1 SGHAT, CDR2 FQDESV (reference sequence). The CDR3 region has the DNA TGTGCCAGCAGCGACCGCCAAGGGGGCGTGTTCGGGTTGCAGTTCTTC. Translated: CASSDRQGGVFGLQFF. Complete variable domain (other parts from reference TRBV11-1 and TRBJ2-1): EAEVAQSPRYKITEKSQAVAFWCDPISGHATLYWYRQILGQGPELLVQFQDESVVDDSQLPKDRFSAERLKGVDSTLKIQPAELGDSAMYLCASSDRQGGVFGLQFFGPGTRLTVL.

This clonotype was observed at least ten times. Here the CDR3 reads CASSRPPTGIEQFF. The DNA of the CDR3 is TGTGCCAGCAGTCGACCCCCGACAGGGATAGAGCAGTTCTTC. The rearrangement uses TRBV12-3 or TRBV12-4 and TRBJ2-1; 7 bases line up with TRBD1. The CDR3 consists of 14 residues. Trimming removed 5 bases from V and 10 bases from J; junction bases left unmatched: 11.

Many counts were recorded for this clonotype. CDR3 DNA sequence: TGCAGTGCTATACCACAGAATACCCACCGGGGCTCAGGGTATTTT. Encoded protein: CSAIPQNTHRGSGYF. The chain carries TRBV20-1 and TRBJ2-3; D may correspond to TRBD1 or TRBD2 (5 bases each). Deletions cut 4 bases from V and 14 bases from J, with 28 bases between. CDR1 is DFQATT and CDR2 is SNEGSKA in the germline V gene (reference sequence). The CDR3 length is 15 residues.

This clonotype was picked up many times. This chain connects TRBV7-2 to TRBJ1-6; TRBD1 matches 7 bases. This CDR3 has 15 amino acids. The germline V gene has CDR1 SGHTA and CDR2 FQGNSA. The ends lost 3 bases at V and 7 bases at J; junction bases unmatched: 6. The CDR3 nucleotides read TGTGCCAGCAGCTTCAGACAGGGTGGCAATTCACCCCTCCACTTT. It is translated as CASSFRQGGNSPLHF.

This clonotype was seen a few times. The V gene is TRBV25-1, the J gene TRBJ1-4; D is unresolved. In germline, CDR1 is MGHDK, CDR2 SYGVNS. The CDR3 length is 13 residues. Trimming removed 5 bases at V and 8 bases at J, with 12 bases between. The CDR3 bases are TGTGCCAGCAGTAAAACGGACGGGGAAAAACTGTTTTTT. It codes for CASSKTDGEKLFF. The variable domain in full, completed from reference TRBV25-1 and TRBJ1-4, reads EADIYQTPRYLVIGTGKKITLECSQTMGHDKMYWYQQDPGMELHLIHYSYGVNSTEKGDLSSESTVSRIRTEHFPLTLESARPSHTSQYLCASSKTDGEKLFFGSGTQLSVL.

This clonotype was seen many times. This chain connects TRBV9 to TRBJ2-2; D gene unclear. There are 12 residues in the CDR3. Germline CDR1 SGDLS, CDR2 YYNGEE. V was clipped by 3 bases and J by 2 bases, with 2 bases between them. The CDR3 sequence: CASSANTGELFF. CDR3 DNA sequence: TGTGCCAGCAGCGCCAACACCGGGGAGCTGTTTTTT.

Remarks on this clonotype: This could be a read error, since a much larger clone is one nucleotide away. The rearrangement joins TRBV7-2 to TRBJ2-6; a weak D match, TRBD1 (6 bases). Trimming stripped 5 bases from V and 0 bases from J, with 14 bases between. The CDR3 sequence is 17 residues long. Germline V gives CDR1 SGHTA, CDR2 FQGNSA. CDR3 residues: CASSPRLGASGANVLTF. CDR3 DNA: TGTGCCAGCAGCCCAAGGTTGGGGGCCTCTGGGGCCAACGTCCTGACTTTC.

This rearrangement joins TRBV12-3 or TRBV12-4 to TRBJ2-1, with a tentative D call TRBD2 (5 bases). The CDR3 is made up of 14 amino acids. Trimming took 3 bases from V and 8 from J, leaving 14 bases between them. CDR3 loop: CASSLGVKVYEQFF. CDR3 DNA sequence: TGTGCCAGCAGTTTGGGAGTCAAGGTGTATGAGCAGTTCTTC.

This clonotype has only a few counts. The J gene is TRBJ2-4, the V gene TRBV5-5; D tentatively reads TRBD1 or TRBD2 (5 bases each). The ends were cut back, 4 bases at V and 1 base at J, with 15 bases in the middle. There are 16 residues in the CDR3. Germline V CDR1 and CDR2: SGHKS, YYEKEE (reference sequence). The CDR3 protein is CASSPLASGAKNIQYF. As DNA, the CDR3 is TGTGCCAGCAGCCCGCTAGCTTCAGGGGCCAAAAACATTCAGTACTTC.

In DNA form, the CDR3 reads TGTGCCAGCAGCTACGCGGGACAAGATGGCTACACCTTC. Translated, it gives CASSYAGQDGYTF. The rearrangement links TRBV7-2 to TRBJ1-2; perhaps TRBD1 as D (6 bases). This CDR3 has 13 amino acids. V dropped 4 bases and J dropped 6 bases, with 12 bases sitting between them. Germline-derived CDR1 and CDR2 are SGHTA and FQGNSA.

This clonotype was observed many times. The J gene is TRBJ2-1, the V gene TRBV10-3; 9 positions match TRBD1. This CDR3 region has 14 residues. Germline CDR1 and CDR2: ENHRY and SYGVKD. With V trimmed by 2 bases and J by 6 bases, 2 bases remained unmatched. For the CDR3, the DNA is TGTGCCATCAGTGAGGACAGGGGGATCAATGAGCAGTTCTTC. Translating gives CAISEDRGINEQFF.

This clonotype was counted ten times or more. This chain joins TRBV27 and TRBJ2-1; D remains unclear. The CDR3 is made up of 13 amino acids. V lost 2 bases and J 6 bases, leaving 8 bases between the germline ends. Looked up from germline, CDR1 is MNHEY and CDR2 is SMNVEV (reference sequence). The CDR3 here is CASSLPPPNEQFF. For the CDR3, the DNA is TGTGCCAGCAGTTTACCACCCCCCAATGAGCAGTTCTTC.

This clonotype was picked up many times. This chain links TRBV29-1 with TRBJ1-2; TRBD1 is a possible D gene (5 bases). V was cut by 6 bases and J by 4 bases, with 21 bases left in between. Per the germline V gene, CDR1 is SQVTM and CDR2 is ANQGSEA. The CDR3 contains 15 residues. CDR3 protein: CSVNKLEGSGYGYTF. CDR3 in DNA: TGCAGCGTCAACAAATTGGAGGGGTCTGGCTATGGCTACACCTTC.

This chain joins TRBV13 and TRBJ2-7; TRBD2 matches 8 bases. Looked up from germline, CDR1 is PRHDT and CDR2 is FYEKMQ (reference sequence). V was clipped by 0 bases and J by 2 bases; unmatched bases: 6. CDR3 length: 16 residues. CDR3 loop: CASSLGRTSGTYEQYF. The CDR3 region has the DNA TGTGCCAGCAGCTTAGGCCGAACTAGCGGAACCTACGAGCAGTACTTC. Full variable domain (missing parts from reference TRBV13 and TRBJ2-7): AAGVIQSPRHLIKEKRETATLKCYPIPRHDTVYWYQQGPGQDPQFLISFYEKMQSDKGSIPDRFSAQQFSDYHSELNMSSLELGDSALYFCASSLGRTSGTYEQYFGPGTRLTVT.

The V call is TRBV6-2 or TRBV6-3, the J call TRBJ2-3; 9 bases fit TRBD1. The V gene end was trimmed by 2 bases and the J gene end by 6 bases; junction bases not matched to a gene: 3. Germline V gene lookup returns CDR1 MNHEY and CDR2 SVGEGT. This CDR3 has 14 residues. The CDR3 reads CASSYAGQGDTQYF. CDR3 coding DNA: TGTGCCAGCAGTTACGCCGGACAGGGGGATACGCAGTATTTT.

There are a few counts of this clonotype. The chain recombines TRBV28 with TRBJ1-6; TRBD1 is a possible D gene (5 bases). The CDR3 runs 15 residues. Trimming stripped 2 bases from V and 14 bases from J, with 19 bases between. Germline loops: CDR1 MDHEN, CDR2 SYDVKM. This CDR3 reads CASSLERGRVRALHF. The CDR3 DNA follows: TGTGCCAGCAGTTTAGAGAGGGGCCGGGTTCGAGCCCTCCACTTT.

This clonotype was recorded many times. The CDR3 region is CSAAPTRIEQYF. The CDR3 region has the DNA TGCAGTGCCGCCCCAACCCGGATCGAGCAGTACTTC. The gene calls are TRBV20-1 and TRBJ2-7; D gene unclear. This CDR3 is 12 amino acids long. Deletions cut 6 bases from V and 6 bases from J, with 15 bases between. CDR1 and CDR2 (germline): DFQATT, SNEGSKA (reference sequence).

This clonotype was observed a handful of times. The genes are TRBV28 and TRBJ1-3; TRBD1 agrees at 11 bases. CDR1 is MDHEN and CDR2 is SYDVKM in the germline V gene. V shed 0 bases and J 4 bases; nucleotides not matched to a gene: 11. The CDR3 covers 19 residues. DNA of the CDR3: TGTGCCAGCAGTTTATGGAGGGACAGGGGGACAGTCTCCGGAAACACCATATATTTT. Amino acids: CASSLWRDRGTVSGNTIYF.

This clonotype was detected only a few times. The chain combines TRBV4-2 with TRBJ2-1, with D unclear. Germline V gene data show CDR1 as LGHNA and CDR2 as YNFKEQ. CDR3 size: 17 residues. The V gene lost 2 bases and the J gene lost 0 bases, with 14 bases spanning the gap. The CDR3 DNA reads as TGTGCCAGCAGCCAACTAACCAGGATGGGCTCCTACAATGAGCAGTTCTTC. It encodes CASSQLTRMGSYNEQFF.

Many counts were recorded for this clonotype. The gene calls are TRBV9 and TRBJ2-7; D unresolved. Trimming removed 4 bases from V and 7 bases from J, with 15 bases in between. This CDR3 contains 13 residues. The germline CDR1 and CDR2 sequences are SGDLS and YYNGEE. CDR3 sequence: CASSPPSEREQYF. CDR3 coding DNA: TGTGCCAGCAGCCCACCCTCCGAGAGAGAGCAGTACTTC.

The rearrangement joins TRBV28 to TRBJ2-7, with D uncertain. Germline V gene sequence: CDR1 MDHEN, CDR2 SYDVKM. The CDR3 length is 14 residues. The V gene lost 6 bases and the J gene lost 0 bases, with 12 bases spanning the gap. The CDR3 DNA reads as TGTGCCAGCAGCTCCCCCGTAGCCTCCTACGAGCAGTACTTC. Translating it yields CASSSPVASYEQYF.

The CDR3 DNA reads TGCGCCAGCAGCTTGGAGGGAGAGGGCGATGGCTACACCTTC. The encoded protein is CASSLEGEGDGYTF. The V call is TRBV5-1, the J call TRBJ1-2; no definite D call. The CDR3 has 14 residues. Trimming removed 0 bases at V and 6 bases at J, with 12 bases between. Germline assignment: CDR1 SGHRS and CDR2 YFSETQ. Full variable domain (missing parts from reference TRBV5-1 and TRBJ1-2): KAGVTQTPRYLIKTRGQQVTLSCSPISGHRSVSWYQQTPGQGLQFLFEYFSETQRNKGNFPGRFSGRQFSNSRSEMNVSTLELGDSALYLCASSLEGEGDGYTFGSGTRLTVV.

The table lists this clonotype with a count of one. The chain recombines TRBV5-1 with TRBJ1-2; D is ambiguous. CDR3 length: 14 residues. V was cut by 0 bases and J by 4 bases, with 10 bases left in between. CDR1 and CDR2 (germline): SGHRS, YFSETQ. CDR3 in DNA: TGCGCCAGCAGCTTGGGCCAGGAGGTCTATGGCTACACCTTC. Translation gives CASSLGQEVYGYTF.